Reported below is one T cell receptor (beta chain). The antigen remains undetermined. Other nucleotide sequences in the sample specify the same CDR3. The data belong to a study of T cell responses to AZD1222 COVID-19 vaccine. Study overall: Both about-4-week and about-12-week second-dose recipients were combined. Points from the study as a whole: The reported proportion of spike-specific TCRs targeting unmutated variant regions was nearly half. Baseline seropositivity characterized only six AZD1222 recipients. Spike-wide vaccine-associated CD4 TCRs dominated at 160-218 and 743-854.

Produced via immunoSEQ multiplex PCR; TCRdb's table is partial and in-frame only. The sample consists of about 130,000 clones, roughly 90% of them appearing once. The V gene lost 1 base and the J gene lost 8 bases, with 8 bases spanning the gap. This CDR3 region has 12 residues. The sample in question was peripheral blood, obtained on day 0 of AZD1222 vaccination. The sequence derives from an adult in good health. The chain has TRBV12-3 or TRBV12-4 and TRBJ1-2; D unresolved. CDR3 nucleotides: TGTGCCAGCAGTTTAGGGTTGTACGGCTACACCTTC. Translating gives CASSLGLYGYTF.